A selection of T cell receptor beta chains follows, all from one sample in a study of T cells in Graves' hyperthyroidism and ophthalmopathy. TCRdb recomputed calls from the multiplex PCR reads with MiXCR, one row per CDR3 protein. The sample lists approximately 520,000 distinct CDR3 sequences, less than 25% seen once, with 26% in the top ten. Specimen: blood. Receptors were obtained from a man in his late teens or twenties with Graves' hyperthyroidism. The CDR3 runs from the conserved cysteine through the conserved F or W. Fields, in order: D gene, V gene, J gene, clone size, CDR3 DNA, CDR3 protein. The D gene is left open where the match is weak. Clone size, where shown, is once, few, many, or a class for clones that have expanded.

D: NA
V: TRBV6-1
J: TRBJ1-5
size: many
DNA: TGTGCCAGCAGTGCGAACAGGGCTGGGGTTCAGCCCCAGCATTTT
CDR3: CASSANRAGVQPQHF

D: NA
V: TRBV20-1
J: TRBJ2-7
size: many
DNA: TGCAGTGCCCCCGCGGAGGGGGACGAGCAGTACTTC
CDR3: CSAPAEGDEQYF

D: TRBD2
V: TRBV25-1
J: TRBJ2-5
size: few
DNA: TGTGCCAGCAGTGAAAGGACTAGCGGGAAATCCTTAGAGACCCAGTACTTC
CDR3: CASSERTSGKSLETQYF

D: TRBD2
V: TRBV11-2
J: TRBJ2-5
size: many
DNA: TGTGCCAGCAGCTTAGTAATTGGCGGGGGTTACCAAGAGACCCAGTACTTC
CDR3: CASSLVIGGGYQETQYF

D: NA
V: TRBV12-3/TRBV12-4
J: TRBJ2-2
size: many
DNA: TGTGCCAGCAGTCCCCTCCCGGGCGGTTCGAGGGCCGGGGAGCTGTTTTTT
CDR3: CASSPLPGGSRAGELFF

D: NA
V: TRBV6-5
J: TRBJ2-5
size: many
DNA: TGTGCCAGCAGTTACGTATCAGGGAGTCGGGAGACCCAGTACTTC
CDR3: CASSYVSGSRETQYF

D: NA
V: TRBV20-1
J: TRBJ1-2
size: NA
DNA: TGCAGTGCTTCGGGGGGGCAAGAGGTTTATGGCTACACCTTC
CDR3: CSASGGQEVYGYTF

D: NA
V: TRBV28
J: TRBJ2-2
size: many
DNA: TGTGCCAGCAGGTCTACGGGGAACACCGGGGAGCTGTTTTTT
CDR3: CASRSTGNTGELFF

D: NA
V: TRBV6-5
J: TRBJ1-3
size: many
DNA: TGTGCCAGCAGTTCGGACCGAGCTTTCTCTGGAAACACCATATATTTT
CDR3: CASSSDRAFSGNTIYF

D: NA
V: TRBV28
J: TRBJ1-2
size: many
DNA: TGTGCCAGCACCGACAGGAACTATGGCTACACCTTC
CDR3: CASTDRNYGYTF

D: TRBD2
V: TRBV11-2
J: TRBJ2-7
size: many
DNA: TGTGCCAGCAGCTCATACCTCCTGGGCGGGGGGTCCTACGAGCAGTACTTC
CDR3: CASSSYLLGGGSYEQYF

D: NA
V: TRBV5-5
J: TRBJ2-7
size: NA
DNA: TGTGCCAGCACCTGGGGGGTAACCTACGAGCAGTACTTC
CDR3: CASTWGVTYEQYF

D: NA
V: TRBV3-1
J: TRBJ1-5
size: few
DNA: TGTGCCAGCAGCCACAGGCATAGCAATCAGCCCCAGCATTTT
CDR3: CASSHRHSNQPQHF

D: NA
V: TRBV12-3/TRBV12-4
J: TRBJ1-4
size: few
DNA: TGTGCCAGCACCGTAGGGGGTACCAATGAAAAACTGTTTTTT
CDR3: CASTVGGTNEKLFF

D: NA
V: TRBV2
J: TRBJ2-7
size: NA
DNA: TGTGCCAGCAGTGAAGCGCTCGCCTTCTACGAGCAGTACTTC
CDR3: CASSEALAFYEQYF

D: TRBD2
V: TRBV28
J: TRBJ2-7
size: many
DNA: TGTGCCAGCAATAACCCGGGGGGAGTATACGAGCAGTACTTC
CDR3: CASNNPGGVYEQYF

D: TRBD1
V: TRBV12-3/TRBV12-4
J: TRBJ1-1
size: few
DNA: TGTGCCAGCAGTCGACAGGGCCCTGAAGCTTTCTTT
CDR3: CASSRQGPEAFF

D: NA
V: TRBV27
J: TRBJ1-5
size: many
DNA: TGTGCCAGCAGTTTATCGGGGGCAGGTAGTCAGCCCCAGCATTTT
CDR3: CASSLSGAGSQPQHF

D: TRBD1
V: TRBV9
J: TRBJ2-5
size: few
DNA: TGTGCCAGCAGCGGGGACAGAAAAGAGACCCAGTACTTC
CDR3: CASSGDRKETQYF

D: NA
V: TRBV6-1
J: TRBJ2-7
size: many
DNA: TGTGCCAGCAGGGGGTACTACGAGCAGTACTTC
CDR3: CASRGYYEQYF

D: NA
V: TRBV30
J: TRBJ1-3
size: few
DNA: TGTGCCTGGAGTCGCGACCCTGGAAACACCATATATTTT
CDR3: CAWSRDPGNTIYF